Included here is one T cell receptor beta chain sequence, with context. This entry belongs to a study of blood T cell repertoires in COVID-19. Study overall: Collection of acute and convalescent COVID-19 samples took place in the United States, Italy and Spain.

Clones were read by immunoSEQ multiplex PCR, and TCRdb kept only the in-frame ones, dropping some. The data hold around 310,000 clones, with about 88% observed a single time. The germline V gene encodes CDR1 KGHDR and CDR2 SFDVKD. Trimming cost V 4 bases and J 5 bases, with 17 bases left between them. There are 15 residues in the CDR3. The sample was PBMCs or T cells enriched from blood (not recorded which). This clonotype was obtained from a woman aged 40 to 50 who had recovered from COVID-19. The chain employs TRBV24-1 and TRBJ2-7; maybe TRBD1 (5 bases). CDR3 protein: CATSDPTAADHEQYF. The CDR3 DNA reads TGTGCCACCAGTGACCCGACAGCCGCGGACCACGAGCAGTACTTC.